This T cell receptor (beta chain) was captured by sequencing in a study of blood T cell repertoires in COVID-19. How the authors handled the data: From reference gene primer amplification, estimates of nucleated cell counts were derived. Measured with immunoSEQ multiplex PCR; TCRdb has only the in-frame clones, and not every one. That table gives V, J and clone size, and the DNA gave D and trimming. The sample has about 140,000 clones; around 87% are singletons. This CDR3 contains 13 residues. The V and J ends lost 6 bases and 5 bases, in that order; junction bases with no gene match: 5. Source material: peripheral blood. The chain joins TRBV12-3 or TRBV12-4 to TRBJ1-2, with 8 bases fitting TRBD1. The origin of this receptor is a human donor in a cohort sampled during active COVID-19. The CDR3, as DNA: TGTGCCAGCAGCTCCAGACAGGGGTATGGCTACACCTTC. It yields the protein CASSSRQGYGYTF.